The clone carrying this T cell receptor (beta chain) has at least ten counts. Antigen: not known. In making TCR beta libraries, quantitative 5'-RACE with molecular barcodes was used. MiXCR, applied by TCRdb to the 5' RACE reads, yields one record per CDR3 protein. The sample includes some 240,000 distinct CDR3 sequences, roughly 8.6% of them seen just once. The sample comes from a study of CD8 T cells in ankylosing spondylitis. With 2 bases removed from V and 0 bases from J, the gap between germline ends came to 4 bases. This CDR3 contains 13 residues. The germline V gene encodes CDR1 SGHNT and CDR2 YENEEA. General observations from the study: Reportedly, matched ankylosing spondylitis synovial fluid was significantly enriched for disease-linked clones. Disease-linked clones were CD8+ and relatively rare in peripheral blood.

The chain recombines TRBV11-3 with TRBJ1-1; D not resolved. The specimen was blood, either unsorted or a sorted T cell fraction (not recorded which). The receptor comes from a male donor with ankylosing spondylitis or in good health (not recorded which). The DNA of the CDR3 is TGTGCCAGCAGCTTAAAGGTGAACACTGAAGCTTTCTTT. Translated: CASSLKVNTEAFF.